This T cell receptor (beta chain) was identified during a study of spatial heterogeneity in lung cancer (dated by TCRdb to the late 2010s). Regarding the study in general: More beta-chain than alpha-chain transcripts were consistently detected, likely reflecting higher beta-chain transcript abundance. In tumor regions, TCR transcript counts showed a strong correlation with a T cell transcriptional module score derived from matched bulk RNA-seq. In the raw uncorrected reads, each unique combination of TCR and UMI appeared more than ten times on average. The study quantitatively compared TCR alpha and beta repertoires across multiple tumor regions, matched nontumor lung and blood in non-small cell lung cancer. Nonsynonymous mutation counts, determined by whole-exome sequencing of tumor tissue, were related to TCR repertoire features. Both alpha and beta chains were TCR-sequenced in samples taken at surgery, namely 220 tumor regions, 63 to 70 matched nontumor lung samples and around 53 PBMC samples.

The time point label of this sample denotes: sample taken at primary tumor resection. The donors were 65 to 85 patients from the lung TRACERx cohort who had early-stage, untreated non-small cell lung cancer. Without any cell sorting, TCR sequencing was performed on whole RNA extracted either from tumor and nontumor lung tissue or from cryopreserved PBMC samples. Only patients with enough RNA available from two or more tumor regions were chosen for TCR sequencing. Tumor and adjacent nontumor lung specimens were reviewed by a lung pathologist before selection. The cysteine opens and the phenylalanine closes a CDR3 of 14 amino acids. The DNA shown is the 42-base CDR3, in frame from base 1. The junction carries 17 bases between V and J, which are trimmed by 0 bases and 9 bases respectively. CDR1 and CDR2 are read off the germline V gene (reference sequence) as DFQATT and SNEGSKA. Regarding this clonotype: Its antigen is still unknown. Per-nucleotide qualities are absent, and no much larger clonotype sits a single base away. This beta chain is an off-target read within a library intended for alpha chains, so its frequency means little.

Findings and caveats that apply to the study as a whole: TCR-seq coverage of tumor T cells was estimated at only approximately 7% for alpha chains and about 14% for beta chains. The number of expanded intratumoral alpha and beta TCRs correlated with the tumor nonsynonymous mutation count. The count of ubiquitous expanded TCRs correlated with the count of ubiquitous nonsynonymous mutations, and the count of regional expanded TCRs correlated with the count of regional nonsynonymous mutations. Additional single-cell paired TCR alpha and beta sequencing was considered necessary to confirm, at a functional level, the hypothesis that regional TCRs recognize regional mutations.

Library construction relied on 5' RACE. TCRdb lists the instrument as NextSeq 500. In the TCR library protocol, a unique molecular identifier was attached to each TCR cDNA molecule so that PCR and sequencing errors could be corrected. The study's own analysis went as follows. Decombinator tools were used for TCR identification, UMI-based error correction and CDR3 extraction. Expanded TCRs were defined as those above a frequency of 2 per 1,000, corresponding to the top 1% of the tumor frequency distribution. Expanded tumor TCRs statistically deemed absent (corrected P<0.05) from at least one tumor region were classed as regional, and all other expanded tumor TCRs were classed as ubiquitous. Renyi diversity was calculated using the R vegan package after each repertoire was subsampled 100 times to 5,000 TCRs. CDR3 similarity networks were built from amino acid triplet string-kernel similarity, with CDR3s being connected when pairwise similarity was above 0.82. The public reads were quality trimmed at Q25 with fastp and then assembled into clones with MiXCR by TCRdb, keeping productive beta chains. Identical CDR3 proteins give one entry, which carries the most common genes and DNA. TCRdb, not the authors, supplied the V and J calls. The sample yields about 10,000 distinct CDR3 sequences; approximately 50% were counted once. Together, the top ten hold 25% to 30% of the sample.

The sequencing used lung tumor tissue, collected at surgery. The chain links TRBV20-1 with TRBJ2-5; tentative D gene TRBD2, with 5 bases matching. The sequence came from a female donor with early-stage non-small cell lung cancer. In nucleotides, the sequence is TGCAGTGCTAGAGATCTCAGCGGACCTGGGGCCCAGTACTTC. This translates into CSARDLSGPGAQYF.